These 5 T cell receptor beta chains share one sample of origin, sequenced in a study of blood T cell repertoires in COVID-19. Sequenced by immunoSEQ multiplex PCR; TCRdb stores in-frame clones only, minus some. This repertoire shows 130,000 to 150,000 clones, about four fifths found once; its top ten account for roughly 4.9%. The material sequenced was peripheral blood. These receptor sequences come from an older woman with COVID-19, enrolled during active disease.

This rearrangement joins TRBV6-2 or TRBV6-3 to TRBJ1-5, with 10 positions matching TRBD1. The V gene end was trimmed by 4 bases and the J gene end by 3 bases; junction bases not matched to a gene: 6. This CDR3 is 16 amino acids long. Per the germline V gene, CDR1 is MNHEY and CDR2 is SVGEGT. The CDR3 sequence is CASSLSGQGLNQPQHF. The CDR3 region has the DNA TGTGCCAGCAGTTTATCGGGACAGGGGCTCAATCAGCCCCAGCATTTT.

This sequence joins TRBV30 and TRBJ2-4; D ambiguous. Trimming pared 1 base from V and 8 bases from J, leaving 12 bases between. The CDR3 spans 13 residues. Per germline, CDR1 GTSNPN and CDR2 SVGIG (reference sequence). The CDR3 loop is CAWSAQPIDIQYF. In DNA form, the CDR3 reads TGTGCCTGGAGTGCACAGCCTATAGACATTCAGTACTTC.

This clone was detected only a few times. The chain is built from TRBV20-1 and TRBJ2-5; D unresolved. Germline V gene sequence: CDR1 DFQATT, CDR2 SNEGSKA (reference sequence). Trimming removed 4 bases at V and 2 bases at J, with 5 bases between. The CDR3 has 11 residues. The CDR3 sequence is CSANAQETQYF. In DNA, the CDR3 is TGCAGTGCTAACGCGCAAGAGACCCAGTACTTC.

CDR3 residues: CASSPEADSPLHF. DNA of the CDR3: TGTGCCAGCAGCCCAGAGGCGGATTCACCCCTCCACTTT. The chain uses TRBV9 and TRBJ1-6; D call uncertain. V gave up 4 bases and J gave up 8 bases, with 10 bases separating them. This CDR3 is 13 amino acids long. Germline assignment: CDR1 SGDLS and CDR2 YYNGEE.

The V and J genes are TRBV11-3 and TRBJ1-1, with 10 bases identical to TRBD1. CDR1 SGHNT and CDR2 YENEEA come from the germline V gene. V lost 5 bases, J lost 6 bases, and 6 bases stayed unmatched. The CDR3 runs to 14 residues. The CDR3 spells CASSPGTGVSEAFF. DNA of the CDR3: TGTGCCAGCAGCCCCGGGACAGGGGTATCTGAAGCTTTCTTT.